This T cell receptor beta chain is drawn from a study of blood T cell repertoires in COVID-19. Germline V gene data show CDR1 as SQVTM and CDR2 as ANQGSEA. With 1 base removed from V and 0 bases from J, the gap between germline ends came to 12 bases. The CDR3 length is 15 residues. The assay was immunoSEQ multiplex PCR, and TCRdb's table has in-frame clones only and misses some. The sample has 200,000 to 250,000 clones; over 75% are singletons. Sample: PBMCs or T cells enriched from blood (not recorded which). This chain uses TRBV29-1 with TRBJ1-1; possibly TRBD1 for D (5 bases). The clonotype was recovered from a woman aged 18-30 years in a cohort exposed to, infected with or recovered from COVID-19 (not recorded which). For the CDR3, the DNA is TGCAGCGTTGAAGGTGACAGTCGAATGAACACTGAAGCTTTCTTT. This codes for CSVEGDSRMNTEAFF.